The 13 T cell receptor beta chains below come from one sample, sequenced in a study of metastatic and nonmetastatic thyroid tumors. TCRdb called clones again from the PCR reads with MiXCR. Counted here are over 20,000 clones, roughly 29% occurring once; the ten biggest clones make up roughly an eighth. Treatment of any kind had been given to no patient before thyroid surgery. The sequenced material came from blood. These receptor sequences come from a female donor with papillary thyroid cancer or a benign thyroid nodule (not recorded which). Some clones in this sample may be carry-over from other donors' samples.

The chain employs TRBV6-1 and TRBJ2-7; tentatively, D is TRBD2 (7 bases). CDR1 is MNHNS and CDR2 is SASEGT in the germline V gene. The CDR3 extends over 15 amino acids. V lost 0 bases and J lost 0, with 9 bases in between. The CDR3 spells CASSEAAGASYEQYF. The CDR3, as DNA: TGTGCCAGCAGTGAAGCCGCGGGGGCCTCCTACGAGCAGTACTTC.

V gene TRBV5-1 combines with J gene TRBJ2-5; D may be TRBD1 (6 bases). CDR3 length: 16 amino acids. Germline CDR1 SGHRS, CDR2 YFSETQ. Trimming took 0 bases from V and 1 from J, leaving 13 bases between them. CDR3 sequence (DNA): TGCGCCAGCAGCTTGGATGGGCGACAGGTCCAAGAGACCCAGTACTTC. Encoded protein: CASSLDGRQVQETQYF.

In this sample, this clone is medium-sized. The gene calls are TRBV19 and TRBJ1-3; D is unresolved. Germline CDR1 reads LNHDA; CDR2 reads SQIVND (reference sequence). The CDR3 extends over 13 amino acids. The V gene lost 7 bases and the J gene lost 0 bases, with 7 bases spanning the gap. The CDR3 region is CASTESSGNTIYF. CDR3 nucleotide sequence: TGTGCCAGTACAGAGTCCTCTGGAAACACCATATATTTT.

This clone showed up many times. This chain links TRBV2 with TRBJ1-1; TRBD1 matches at 9 bases. CDR1 SNHLY and CDR2 FYNNEI come from the germline V gene. The CDR3 extends over 13 amino acids. The V gene end was trimmed by 8 bases and the J gene end by 1 base; junction bases not matched to a gene: 2. CDR3 residues: CASPGQGNTEAFF. The CDR3 DNA reads as TGTGCCAGCCCGGGACAGGGGAACACTGAAGCTTTCTTT.

The chain uses TRBV6-1 and TRBJ2-5; D is possibly TRBD2 (7 bases). Germline lookup yields CDR1 MNHNS and CDR2 SASEGT. Trimming removed 7 bases at V and 5 bases at J, with 20 bases between. The CDR3 spans 15 residues. This CDR3 reads CASILSAGAFETQYF. DNA for the CDR3: TGTGCCAGCATATTAAGCGCGGGGGCCTTTGAGACCCAGTACTTC.

This clone was counted ten times or more. The chain carries TRBV10-1 and TRBJ1-6; D is uncertain. Germline values: CDR1 WNHNN, CDR2 SYGVQD (reference sequence). The CDR3 extends over 19 amino acids. Trimming left V 0 bases short and J 0 bases short, with 15 bases between. The CDR3 DNA follows: TGCGCCAGCAGTGAGTCGTCGACATCCGAGAGCTCCTATAATTCACCCCTCCACTTT. Translating it yields CASSESSTSESSYNSPLHF.

The V and J genes are TRBV5-1 and TRBJ2-7, with 8 bases lining up with TRBD1. Unmatched junction bases numbered 11, after V lost 5 bases and J lost 1 base. The CDR3 loop spans 16 amino acids. Germline-derived CDR1 and CDR2 are SGHRS and YFSETQ. The CDR3 reads CASRPSVDRGSYEQYF. The CDR3 coding sequence is TGCGCCAGCAGGCCCTCCGTTGACAGGGGTTCCTACGAGCAGTACTTC.

This clone was observed a few times. The V gene is TRBV6-2 or TRBV6-3, the J gene TRBJ2-7; D may match TRBD1 or TRBD2 (5 bases each). V was shortened by 6 bases and J by 2 bases, with 11 bases between the two germline ends. The CDR3 contains 13 residues. Looked up from germline, CDR1 is MNHEY and CDR2 is SVGEGT. The CDR3 bases are TGTGCCAGCAGCCGGGACGGACCCTACGAGCAGTACTTC. This gives the protein CASSRDGPYEQYF.

This clone was seen a few times. This chain links TRBV20-1 with TRBJ2-7, with D perhaps matching TRBD1 (7 bases). Per germline, CDR1 DFQATT and CDR2 SNEGSKA (reference sequence). This CDR3 spans 12 amino acids. The germline V and J ends were trimmed by 6 bases and 3 bases, with 12 bases remaining between them. The CDR3: CSARDRDYEQYF. In DNA form, the CDR3 reads TGCAGTGCGCGGGACAGAGACTACGAGCAGTACTTC.

The V and J genes are TRBV11-1 and TRBJ2-2; D gene unclear. This CDR3 has 12 amino acids. Germline V gene lookup returns CDR1 SGHAT and CDR2 FQDESV (reference sequence). Trimming removed 2 bases from V and 8 bases from J, with 6 bases in between. CDR3 loop: CASSLYGGELFF. The CDR3 DNA is TGTGCCAGCAGCTTATATGGTGGGGAGCTGTTTTTT.

The V call is TRBV9, the J call TRBJ1-1; no reliable D call. V was shortened by 3 bases and J by 2 bases, with 5 bases between the two germline ends. The CDR3 contains 12 residues. From germline, CDR1 is SGDLS and CDR2 YYNGEE. The CDR3 bases are TGTGCCAGCAGCGGATCTAACACTGAAGCTTTCTTT. Translating it yields CASSGSNTEAFF. Drawing the rest from reference TRBV9 and TRBJ1-1, the complete variable domain is DSGVTQTPKHLITATGQRVTLRCSPRSGDLSVYWYQQSLDQGLQFLIQYYNGEERAKGNILERFSAQQFPDLHSELNLSSLELGDSALYFCASSGSNTEAFFGQGTRLTVV.

Relative to its sample, this clone is medium-sized (0.01 to 0.1%). The rearrangement links TRBV19 to TRBJ1-2; D ambiguous. Trimming took 4 bases from V and 0 from J, leaving 12 bases between them. Germline lookup yields CDR1 LNHDA and CDR2 SQIVND (reference sequence). The CDR3 contains 15 residues. The CDR3 DNA reads as TGTGCCAGTAGTACTCTCCAGGAACCTAACTATGGCTACACCTTC. Protein: CASSTLQEPNYGYTF.

This clone was detected many times. The chain joins TRBV10-3 to TRBJ1-2; 7 bases map to TRBD1. V was pared by 6 bases and J by 6 bases, with 7 bases of the junction left unmatched. Germline-derived CDR1 and CDR2 are ENHRY and SYGVKD. This CDR3 has 13 residues. CDR3 DNA sequence: TGTGCCATCAGCCGGGACAGTGCAGATGGCTACACCTTC. This codes for CAISRDSADGYTF.